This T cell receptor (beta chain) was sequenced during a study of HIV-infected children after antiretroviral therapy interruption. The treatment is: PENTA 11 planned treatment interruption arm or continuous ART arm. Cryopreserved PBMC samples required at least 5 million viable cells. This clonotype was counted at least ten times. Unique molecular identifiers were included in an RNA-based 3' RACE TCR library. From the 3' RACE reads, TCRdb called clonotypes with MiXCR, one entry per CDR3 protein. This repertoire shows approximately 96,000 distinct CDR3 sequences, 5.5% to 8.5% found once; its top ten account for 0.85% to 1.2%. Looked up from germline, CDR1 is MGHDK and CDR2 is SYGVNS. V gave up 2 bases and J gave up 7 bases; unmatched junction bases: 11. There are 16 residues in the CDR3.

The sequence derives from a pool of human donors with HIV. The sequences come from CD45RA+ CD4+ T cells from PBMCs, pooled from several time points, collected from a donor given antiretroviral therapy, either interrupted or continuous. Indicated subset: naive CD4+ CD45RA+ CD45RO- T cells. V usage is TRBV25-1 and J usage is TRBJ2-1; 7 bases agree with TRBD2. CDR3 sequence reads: CASSEVGREILNEQFF. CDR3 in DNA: TGTGCCAGCAGTGAAGTTGGGAGGGAGATTTTGAATGAGCAGTTCTTC.